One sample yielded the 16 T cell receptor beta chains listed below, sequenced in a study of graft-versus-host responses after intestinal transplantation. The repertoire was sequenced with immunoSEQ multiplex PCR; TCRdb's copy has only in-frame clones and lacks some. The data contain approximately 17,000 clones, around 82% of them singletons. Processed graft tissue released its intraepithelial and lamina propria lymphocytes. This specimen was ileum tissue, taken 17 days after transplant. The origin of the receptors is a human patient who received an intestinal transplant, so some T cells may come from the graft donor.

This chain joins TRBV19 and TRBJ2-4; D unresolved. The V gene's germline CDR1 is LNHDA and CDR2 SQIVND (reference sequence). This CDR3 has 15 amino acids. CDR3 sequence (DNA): TGTGTCCCCATCGGTAGAGAGGCATCAAAAAACATTCAGTACTTC. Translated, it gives CVPIGREASKNIQYF. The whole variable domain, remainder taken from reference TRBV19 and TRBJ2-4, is DGGITQSPKYLFRKEGQNVTLSCEQNLNHDAMYWYRQDPGQGLRLIYYSQIVNDFQKGDIAEGYSVSREKKESFPLTVTSAQKNPTAFYLCVPIGREASKNIQYFGAGTRLSVL.

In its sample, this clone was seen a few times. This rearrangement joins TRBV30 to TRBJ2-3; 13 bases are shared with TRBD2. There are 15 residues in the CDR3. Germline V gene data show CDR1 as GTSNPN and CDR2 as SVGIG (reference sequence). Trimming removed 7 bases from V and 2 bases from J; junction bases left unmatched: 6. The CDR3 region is CASLGLAGLTDTQYF. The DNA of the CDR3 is TGTGCCTCGTTGGGACTAGCGGGACTCACAGATACGCAGTATTTT.

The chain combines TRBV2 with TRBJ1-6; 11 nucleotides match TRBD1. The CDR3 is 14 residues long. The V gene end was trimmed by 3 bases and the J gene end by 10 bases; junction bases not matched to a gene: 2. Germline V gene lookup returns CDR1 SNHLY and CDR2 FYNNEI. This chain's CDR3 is CASSEGQGVSPLHF. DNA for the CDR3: TGTGCCAGCAGTGAGGGACAGGGGGTCTCACCCCTCCACTTT.

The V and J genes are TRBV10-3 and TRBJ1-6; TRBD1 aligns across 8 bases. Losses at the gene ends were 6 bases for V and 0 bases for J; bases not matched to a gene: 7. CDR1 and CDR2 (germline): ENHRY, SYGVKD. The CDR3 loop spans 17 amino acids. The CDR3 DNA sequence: TGTGCCATCAGAGGACAGGGTGTGAGCTCCTATAATTCACCCCTCCACTTT. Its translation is CAIRGQGVSSYNSPLHF.

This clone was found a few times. CDR3 region: CASSAGQGPYNEQFF. The CDR3 DNA sequence: TGTGCCAGCAGCGCCGGACAGGGACCTTACAATGAGCAGTTCTTC. The V and J genes are TRBV6-5 and TRBJ2-1, with TRBD1 matching over 8 bases. Trimming took 6 bases from V and 4 from J; bases not matched to a gene: 8. The CDR3 extends over 15 amino acids. The germline gives CDR1 MNHEY, CDR2 SVGAGI.

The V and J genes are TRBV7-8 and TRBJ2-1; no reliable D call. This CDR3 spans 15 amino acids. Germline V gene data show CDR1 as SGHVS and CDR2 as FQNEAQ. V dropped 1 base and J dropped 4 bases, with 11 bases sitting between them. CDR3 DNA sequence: TGTGCCAGCAGCTTAGGCCTGAAACTATACAATGAGCAGTTCTTC. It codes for CASSLGLKLYNEQFF.

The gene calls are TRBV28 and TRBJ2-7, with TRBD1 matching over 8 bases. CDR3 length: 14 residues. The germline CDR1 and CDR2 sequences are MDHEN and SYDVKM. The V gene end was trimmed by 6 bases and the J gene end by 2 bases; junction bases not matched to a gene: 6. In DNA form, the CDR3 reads TGTGCCAGCAGGATTGGACAGGGAGCCTACGAGCAGTACTTC. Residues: CASRIGQGAYEQYF.

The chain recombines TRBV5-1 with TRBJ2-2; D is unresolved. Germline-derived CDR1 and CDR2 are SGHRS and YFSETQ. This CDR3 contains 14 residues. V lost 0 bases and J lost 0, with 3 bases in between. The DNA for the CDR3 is TGCGCCAGCAGCTTGGGGACGAACACCGGGGAGCTGTTTTTT. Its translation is CASSLGTNTGELFF.

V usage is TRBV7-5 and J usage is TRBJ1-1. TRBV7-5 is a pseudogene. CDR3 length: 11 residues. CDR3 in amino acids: CARSLNTEAFF. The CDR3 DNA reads TGTGCCAGAAGCTTAAACACTGAAGCTTTCTTT.

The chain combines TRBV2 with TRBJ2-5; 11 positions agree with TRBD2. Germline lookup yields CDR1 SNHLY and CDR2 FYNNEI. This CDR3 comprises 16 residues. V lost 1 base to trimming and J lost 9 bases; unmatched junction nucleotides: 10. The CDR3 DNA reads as TGTGCCAGCAGTGAAGGCCTAGCGGGAGGAGCGGCTCCCCAGTACTTC. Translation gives CASSEGLAGGAAPQYF.

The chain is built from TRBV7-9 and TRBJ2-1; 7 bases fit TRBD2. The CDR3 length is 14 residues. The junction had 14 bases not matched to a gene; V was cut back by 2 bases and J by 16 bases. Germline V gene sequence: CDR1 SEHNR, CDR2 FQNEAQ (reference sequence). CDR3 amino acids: CASSLLEGGHGDFF. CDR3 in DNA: TGTGCCAGCAGCTTACTCGAGGGAGGGCACGGGGACTTCTTC.

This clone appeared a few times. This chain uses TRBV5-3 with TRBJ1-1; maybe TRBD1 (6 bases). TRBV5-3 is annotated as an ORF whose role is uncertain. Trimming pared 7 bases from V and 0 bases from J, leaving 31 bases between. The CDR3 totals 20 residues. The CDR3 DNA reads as TGTGCCAGAGCCACCTCCCCCGACGGACTACAGGGCCACCTGAACACTGAAGCTTTCTTT. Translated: CARATSPDGLQGHLNTEAFF.

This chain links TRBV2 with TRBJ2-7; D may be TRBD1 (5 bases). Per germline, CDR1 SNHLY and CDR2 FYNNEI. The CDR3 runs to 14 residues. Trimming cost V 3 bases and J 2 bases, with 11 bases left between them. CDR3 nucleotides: TGTGCCAGCAGTGAGTTCAGGGCTACCTACGAGCAGTACTTC. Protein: CASSEFRATYEQYF. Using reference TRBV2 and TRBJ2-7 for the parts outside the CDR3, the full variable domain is EPEVTQTPSHQVTQMGQEVILRCVPISNHLYFYWYRQILGQKVEFLVSFYNNEISEKSEIFDDQFSVERPDGSNFTLKIRSTKLEDSAMYFCASSEFRATYEQYFGPGTRLTVT.

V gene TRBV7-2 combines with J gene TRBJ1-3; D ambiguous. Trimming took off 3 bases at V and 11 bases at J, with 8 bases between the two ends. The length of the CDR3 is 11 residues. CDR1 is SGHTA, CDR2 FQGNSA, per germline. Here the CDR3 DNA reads TGTGCCAGCAGCTTTGCAAGGCCCATATATTTT. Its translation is CASSFARPIYF.

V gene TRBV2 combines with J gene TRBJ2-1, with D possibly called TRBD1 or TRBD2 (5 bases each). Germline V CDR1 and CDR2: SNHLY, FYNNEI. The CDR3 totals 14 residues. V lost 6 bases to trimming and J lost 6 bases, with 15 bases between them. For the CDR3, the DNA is TGTGCCAGCAGGAAAGGGACGGGATTCAATGAGCAGTTCTTC. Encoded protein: CASRKGTGFNEQFF.

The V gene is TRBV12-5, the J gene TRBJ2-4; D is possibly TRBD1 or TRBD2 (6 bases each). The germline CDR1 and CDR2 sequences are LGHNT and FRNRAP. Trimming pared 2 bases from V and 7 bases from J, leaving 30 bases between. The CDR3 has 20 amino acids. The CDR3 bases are TGTGCTAGTGGTTTGACAGTGGGAGGTAGGGGGACTCATTCTTGGAACATTCAGTACTTC. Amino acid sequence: CASGLTVGGRGTHSWNIQYF.